A single sample is the source of the 28 T cell receptor beta chains below, sequenced in a study of T cells in tuberculosis. Time point denoted: new active TB diagnosis, blood taken before or within 7 days of starting treatment. Assay: immunoSEQ multiplex PCR; the TCRdb copy retains only in-frame clones and omits some. The data hold under 40,000 clones, with around 94% observed a single time. Here the sequenced sample was PBMCs, taken at tuberculosis diagnosis. These receptors were obtained from an adult with tuberculosis.

The rearrangement links TRBV12-5 to TRBJ1-5; a weak D match, TRBD1 (6 bases). CDR1 LGHNT and CDR2 FRNRAP come from the germline V gene. The ends were cut back, 4 bases at V and 5 bases at J, with 6 bases in the middle. This CDR3 contains 12 residues. CDR3 loop: CASGWGHQPQHF. The DNA of the CDR3 is TGTGCTAGTGGTTGGGGGCATCAGCCCCAGCATTTT.

This clone was observed a handful of times. The chain links TRBV29-1 to TRBJ1-1; D is perhaps TRBD1 (5 bases). V was pared by 4 bases and J by 3 bases, with 12 bases between. Germline values: CDR1 SQVTM, CDR2 ANQGSEA. The CDR3 length is 13 residues. This CDR3 is CSVGWGDDTEAFF. The CDR3 coding sequence is TGCAGCGTTGGCTGGGGGGACGACACTGAAGCTTTCTTT.

The chain joins TRBV18 to TRBJ2-7; D gene unclear. The CDR3 loop spans 14 amino acids. V was pared by 0 bases and J by 2 bases, with 8 bases between. Germline-derived CDR1 and CDR2 are KGHSH and LQKENI. CDR3 in DNA: TGTGCCAGCTCACCACCCTACGGTGCCTACGAGCAGTACTTC. Translation: CASSPPYGAYEQYF.

V usage is TRBV11-2 and J usage is TRBJ2-6; TRBD2 matches 9 bases. Germline CDR1 and CDR2: SGHAT and FQNNGV. V gave up 4 bases and J gave up 3 bases; unmatched junction bases: 4. The CDR3 totals 16 residues. CDR3 sequence: CASSSIAGVGANVLTF. The CDR3, as DNA: TGTGCCAGCAGCTCCATAGCGGGGGTTGGGGCCAACGTCCTGACTTTC.

The chain is built from TRBV27 and TRBJ1-1; the D gene is possibly TRBD1 (6 bases). Germline V CDR1 and CDR2: MNHEY, SMNVEV (reference sequence). Trimming took 6 bases from V and 0 from J, leaving 14 bases between them. This CDR3 has 15 residues. In nucleotides, the CDR3 is TGTGCCAGCAGGCTACAGGGATTGATGAACACTGAAGCTTTCTTT. It encodes CASRLQGLMNTEAFF.

This chain connects TRBV5-8 to TRBJ2-7; the D gene is possibly TRBD2 (5 bases). This CDR3 comprises 12 residues. Looked up from germline, CDR1 is SGHTS and CDR2 is YDEGEE. Deletions cut 1 base from V and 4 bases from J, with 6 bases between. The chain's CDR3 is CASSLSGYEQYF. CDR3 in DNA: TGTGCCAGCAGCTTGAGCGGTTACGAGCAGTACTTC.

The chain couples TRBV7-2 to TRBJ1-6; 7 positions match TRBD1. This CDR3 spans 16 amino acids. Germline V gene data show CDR1 as SGHTA and CDR2 as FQGNSA. Losses at the gene ends were 3 bases for V and 5 bases for J; bases not matched to a gene: 7. Here the CDR3 DNA reads TGTGCCAGCAGCTTGTTGGGACAGCGCCATAATTCACCCCTCCACTTT. Translated, it gives CASSLLGQRHNSPLHF.

This clone was seen a single time. J is TRBJ2-3 and V is TRBV6-4; D perhaps matches TRBD1 (6 bases). This CDR3 has 14 amino acids. Per the germline V gene, CDR1 is MRHNA and CDR2 is SNTAGT. V was pared by 6 bases and J by 6 bases, with 16 bases between. The CDR3 nucleotides are TGTGCCAGCAGCCCACAAGGGGGTGTGGATACGCAGTATTTT. Protein sequence: CASSPQGGVDTQYF.

The J gene is TRBJ1-1, the V gene TRBV28; D gene uncertain. The CDR3 contains 14 residues. The V and J ends lost 1 base and 3 bases respectively, with 9 bases between them. CDR1 is MDHEN, CDR2 SYDVKM, per germline. As DNA, the CDR3 is TGTGCCAGCAGTTTATTAGCCTCCTACACTGAAGCTTTCTTT. This encodes CASSLLASYTEAFF.

V gene TRBV10-3 combines with J gene TRBJ2-1; D perhaps matches TRBD2 (6 bases). CDR1 and CDR2 (germline): ENHRY, SYGVKD. V lost 6 bases, J lost 5 bases, and 17 bases lay in between. The CDR3 sequence is 15 residues long. The CDR3: CAISGGAEVHNEQFF. The CDR3 bases are TGTGCCATCAGCGGAGGGGCAGAGGTGCACAATGAGCAGTTCTTC.

The J gene is TRBJ1-3, the V gene TRBV7-5. TRBV7-5 is annotated as a pseudogene. The CDR3 runs to 19 residues. The CDR3 DNA reads TGTGTCAGAAGCTTAAAGGGCGTGGGAGGGATCGACTCTGGAAACACCATATATTTT. Encoded protein: CVRSLKGVGGIDSGNTIYF.

This chain uses TRBV19 with TRBJ1-1, with D unclear. Germline V gives CDR1 LNHDA, CDR2 SQIVND (reference sequence). The CDR3 loop spans 13 amino acids. V was shortened by 7 bases and J by 0 bases, with 9 bases between the two germline ends. CDR3 amino acids: CASNYAMNTEAFF. CDR3 coding DNA: TGTGCCAGTAATTACGCTATGAACACTGAAGCTTTCTTT.

V gene TRBV9 combines with J gene TRBJ2-6, with TRBD2 matching 8 bases. V dropped 3 bases and J dropped 0; count of bases not matched to a gene: 11. This CDR3 has 19 amino acids. Germline loops: CDR1 SGDLS, CDR2 YYNGEE. The CDR3 DNA reads as TGTGCCAGCAGCGGGCGCTCAGCGGGGGTCCACTCTGGGGCCAACGTCCTGACTTTC. It codes for CASSGRSAGVHSGANVLTF.

The chain is built from TRBV6-5 and TRBJ1-5; D is unclear. Germline V lookup: CDR1 MNHEY, CDR2 SVGAGI. Trimming left V 7 bases short and J 5 bases short, with 15 bases between. CDR3 length equals 14 residues. The CDR3 region is CASKSTTPDQPQHF. The CDR3 bases are TGTGCCAGCAAGAGTACTACCCCTGATCAGCCCCAGCATTTT.

This chain connects TRBV5-1 to TRBJ1-1; tentatively, D is TRBD1 (5 bases). This CDR3 contains 14 residues. Trimming stripped 0 bases from V and 1 base from J, with 7 bases between. CDR1 SGHRS and CDR2 YFSETQ come from the germline V gene. The CDR3 coding sequence is TGCGCCAGCAGCTTGGCTAGGGGGAACACTGAAGCTTTCTTT. It codes for CASSLARGNTEAFF.

V and J are TRBV9 and TRBJ2-5; 8 bases are shared with TRBD2. The V and J ends lost 0 bases and 1 base, in that order; junction bases with no gene match: 5. The V gene's germline CDR1 is SGDLS and CDR2 YYNGEE. This CDR3 has 16 residues. This CDR3 reads CASSVGGLAGQETQYF. In DNA, the CDR3 is TGTGCCAGCAGCGTAGGTGGTCTAGCGGGCCAAGAGACCCAGTACTTC.

The chain recombines TRBV18 with TRBJ1-1; the D is unclear. The CDR3 is 13 residues long. Germline CDR1 is KGHSH and CDR2 is LQKENI. The ends were cut back, 3 bases at V and 0 bases at J, with 5 bases in the middle. The CDR3 DNA sequence: TGTGCCAGCTCACCTGAGATGAACACTGAAGCTTTCTTT. Protein product: CASSPEMNTEAFF. Together with reference TRBV18 and TRBJ1-1, the CDR3 gives the full variable domain: NAGVMQNPRHLVRRRGQEARLRCSPMKGHSHVYWYRQLPEEGLKFMVYLQKENIIDESGMPKERFSAEFPKEGPSILRIQQVVRGDSAAYFCASSPEMNTEAFFGQGTRLTVV.

The V call is TRBV5-1, the J call TRBJ2-5; the match to TRBD1 covers 9 bases. V was pared by 4 bases and J by 2 bases, with 9 bases of the junction left unmatched. The CDR3 runs to 16 residues. CDR1 and CDR2 (germline): SGHRS, YFSETQ. For the CDR3, the DNA is TGCGCCAGCAGCCCATGGGGACAGGGATCTCAAGAGACCCAGTACTTC. Translation: CASSPWGQGSQETQYF.

The table lists this clone with a count of one. The V gene is TRBV27, the J gene TRBJ1-1, with 9 bases identical to TRBD1. Germline CDR1 reads MNHEY; CDR2 reads SMNVEV (reference sequence). The CDR3 runs to 15 residues. V shed 5 bases, J shed 2 bases, and the junction held 6 bases outside the gene matches. The DNA for the CDR3 is TGTGCCAGCAGTCGGACAGGGGCGACCAACACTGAAGCTTTCTTT. It specifies CASSRTGATNTEAFF.

The chain recombines TRBV7-9 with TRBJ2-3; tentatively, D is TRBD2 (5 bases). V lost 2 bases to trimming and J lost 2 bases, with 11 bases between them. Germline V gene lookup returns CDR1 SEHNR and CDR2 FQNEAQ (reference sequence). CDR3 size: 15 residues. The CDR3 loop is CASSLPLGVTDTQYF. The CDR3 region has the DNA TGTGCCAGCAGCTTACCACTAGGAGTCACAGATACGCAGTATTTT. The full variable domain, its missing parts supplied by reference TRBV7-9 and TRBJ2-3, is DTGVSQNPRHKITKRGQNVTFRCDPISEHNRLYWYRQTLGQGPEFLTYFQNEAQLEKSRLLSDRFSAERPKGSFSTLEIQRTEQGDSAMYLCASSLPLGVTDTQYFGPGTRLTVL.

The V call is TRBV7-7, the J call TRBJ2-5, with D possibly TRBD2 on 6 matching bases. The V end was cut by 5 bases, the J end by 3 bases, with 19 bases between. The CDR3 is made up of 16 amino acids. Germline CDR1 SSHAT, CDR2 FNYEAQ (reference sequence). CDR3 region: CASSPPGLSGEETQYF. CDR3 sequence (DNA): TGTGCCAGCAGCCCACCGGGACTCAGTGGGGAAGAGACCCAGTACTTC.

This chain connects TRBV6-1 to TRBJ1-4; 7 bases line up with TRBD1. Germline V gene data show CDR1 as MNHNS and CDR2 as SASEGT. This CDR3 is built from 17 residues. Unmatched junction bases numbered 12, after V lost 0 bases and J lost 8 bases. The CDR3 nucleotides read TGTGCCAGCAGTGAAGCGCTCCGGGCAGGGGGTCAGGAAAAACTGTTTTTT. Translated, it gives CASSEALRAGGQEKLFF.

The count of this clone is one. The V call is TRBV28, the J call TRBJ1-1, with 7 bases lining up with TRBD1. With 6 bases clipped from V and 7 bases from J, the junction kept 11 bases outside the gene matches. The V gene's germline CDR1 is MDHEN and CDR2 SYDVKM. This CDR3 has 14 residues. CDR3 in DNA: TGTGCCAGCAGCCTATACGACAGGGCCAGTGAAGCTTTCTTT. Amino acid sequence: CASSLYDRASEAFF.

The rearrangement joins TRBV5-8 to TRBJ2-1; D is perhaps TRBD2 (5 bases). CDR3 size: 15 residues. Germline CDR1 is SGHTS and CDR2 is YDEGEE. Trimming left V 0 bases short and J 7 bases short, with 14 bases between. CDR3 sequence reads: CASSLEAGLGNEQFF. The CDR3 nucleotides are TGTGCCAGCAGCTTGGAGGCGGGCCTCGGGAATGAGCAGTTCTTC.

The genes are TRBV10-3 and TRBJ2-7, with 9 bases that match TRBD2. V gave up 11 bases and J gave up 3 bases; unmatched junction bases: 5. CDR1 is ENHRY and CDR2 is SYGVKD in the germline V gene. This CDR3 has 12 residues. The CDR3 nucleotides are TGTGCCTCTGGGCGGGGGGGCTACGAGCAGTACTTC. Translated: CASGRGGYEQYF.

This clone was detected only once. The chain combines TRBV6-1 with TRBJ1-2; D not certain. Germline assignment: CDR1 MNHNS and CDR2 SASEGT. The CDR3 length is 13 residues. V was clipped by 0 bases and J by 10 bases, with 12 bases between them. The CDR3 protein is CASSEALRPVYTF. The CDR3 coding sequence is TGTGCCAGCAGTGAAGCGCTGAGGCCCGTCTACACCTTC.

The chain recombines TRBV9 with TRBJ2-3; TRBD2 is a possible D gene (5 bases). There are 12 residues in the CDR3. Germline V gene data show CDR1 as SGDLS and CDR2 as YYNGEE. The ends were cut back, 4 bases at V and 5 bases at J, with 8 bases in the middle. The CDR3, as DNA: TGTGCCAGCAGCCCGGCGGGAGATACGCAGTATTTT. Translating it yields CASSPAGDTQYF.

The V call is TRBV23-1, the J call TRBJ2-3, with D possibly matching TRBD1 (5 bases). TRBV23-1 is an ORF, with its function uncertain. This CDR3 is built from 13 residues. The ends were cut back, 2 bases at V and 7 bases at J, with 10 bases in the middle. CDR3 residues: CASSQVRVNTQYF. The CDR3 coding sequence is TGCGCCAGCAGTCAAGTCAGGGTGAATACGCAGTATTTT.